Listed here are 30 T cell receptor beta chains from one sample, sequenced in a study of early T cells in non-severe SARS-CoV-2 infection. MiXCR, applied by TCRdb to the 5' RACE reads, yields one record per CDR3 protein. The sample lists tens of thousands of distinct CDR3 sequences; less than 6.5% were seen once. Sequencing was performed on whole blood, taken at baseline. These receptors all come from an adult who was a healthcare worker with PCR-confirmed SARS-CoV-2 infection or an uninfected control (not recorded which).

This clonotype was detected many times. J is TRBJ1-2 and V is TRBV7-9; D remains unclear. Germline CDR1 reads SEHNR; CDR2 reads FQNEAQ (reference sequence). The ends were cut back, 3 bases at V and 4 bases at J, with 12 bases in the middle. CDR3 size: 14 residues. CDR3 region: CASSFSNPSYGYTF. In nucleotides, the CDR3 is TGTGCCAGCAGCTTTTCGAATCCGAGCTATGGCTACACCTTC.

This clonotype has ten or more counts. This chain uses TRBV10-3 with TRBJ1-1, with TRBD1 identical over 8 bases. V gave up 6 bases and J gave up 2 bases; unmatched junction bases: 5. Per germline, CDR1 ENHRY and CDR2 SYGVKD. The CDR3 runs to 14 residues. The chain's CDR3 is CAISPGQGNTEAFF. CDR3 sequence (DNA): TGTGCCATCAGCCCCGGACAGGGAAACACTGAAGCTTTCTTT.

In this sample, this clonotype turned up many times. This chain links TRBV2 with TRBJ2-2; D assignment may be TRBD1 or TRBD2 (5 bases each). V dropped 0 bases and J dropped 4 bases, with 6 bases sitting between them. Germline assignment: CDR1 SNHLY and CDR2 FYNNEI. This CDR3 is 14 amino acids long. The CDR3: CASSEAGTTGELFF. The CDR3, as DNA: TGTGCCAGCAGTGAAGCAGGGACCACCGGGGAGCTGTTTTTT. Combining the CDR3 with reference TRBV2 and TRBJ2-2 gives the whole variable domain EPEVTQTPSHQVTQMGQEVILRCVPISNHLYFYWYRQILGQKVEFLVSFYNNEISEKSEIFDDQFSVERPDGSNFTLKIRSTKLEDSAMYFCASSEAGTTGELFFGEGSRLTVL.

There are a few counts of this clonotype. The V call is TRBV28, the J call TRBJ2-1; D perhaps matches TRBD2 (6 bases). V was clipped by 6 bases and J by 6 bases, with 21 bases between them. The CDR3 is made up of 16 amino acids. In germline, CDR1 is MDHEN, CDR2 SYDVKM. Here the CDR3 reads CASSPRGTQRVNEQFF. The CDR3 region has the DNA TGTGCCAGCAGCCCCCGCGGGACTCAACGTGTCAATGAGCAGTTCTTC.

This clonotype was observed many times. The V and J genes are TRBV11-2 and TRBJ2-1, with 10 positions matching TRBD2. This CDR3 has 15 amino acids. Germline V gene data show CDR1 as SGHAT and CDR2 as FQNNGV. Germline trimming cut 5 bases from V and 3 bases from J; bases unmatched to any gene: 4. CDR3 nucleotide sequence: TGTGCCAGCAGCGCCGGGACTAGCGTCTACAATGAGCAGTTCTTC. Protein: CASSAGTSVYNEQFF.

Relative to its sample, this clonotype is medium-sized (0.01 to 0.1%). V usage is TRBV20-1 and J usage is TRBJ2-5; 9 bases fit TRBD2. Germline-derived CDR1 and CDR2 are DFQATT and SNEGSKA (reference sequence). The CDR3 has 16 amino acids. V shed 2 bases and J 4 bases; nucleotides not matched to a gene: 11. As DNA, the CDR3 is TGCAGTGCTAGACCTTTTAGCGGGAGTCAGTTAGAGACCCAGTACTTC. Protein: CSARPFSGSQLETQYF.

This clonotype came up a few times. The chain links TRBV7-3 to TRBJ2-1; TRBD2 is a possible D gene (6 bases). The CDR3 runs to 16 residues. Germline V lookup: CDR1 SGHTA, CDR2 FQGTGA. V lost 5 bases to trimming and J lost 4 bases, with 18 bases between them. The CDR3 bases are TGTGCCAGCAGCCATACCACCGGGACTGGGTACAATGAGCAGTTCTTC. Translated: CASSHTTGTGYNEQFF.

This clonotype was seen a few times. The chain is built from TRBV19 and TRBJ2-5; D assignment may be TRBD1 or TRBD2 (5 bases each). CDR3 size: 14 residues. V dropped 4 bases and J dropped 3 bases, with 12 bases sitting between them. CDR1 and CDR2 (germline): LNHDA, SQIVND (reference sequence). The CDR3 spells CASSTRQGEETQYF. The CDR3 coding sequence is TGTGCCAGTAGTACGCGGCAGGGAGAAGAGACCCAGTACTTC.

This clonotype was counted only a few times. The CDR3 reads CASRALLWSPLHF. DNA of the CDR3: TGTGCCAGCAGGGCCCTACTGTGGTCACCCCTCCACTTT. This chain connects TRBV27 to TRBJ1-6, with unresolved D. Germline CDR1 reads MNHEY; CDR2 reads SMNVEV (reference sequence). The CDR3 loop spans 13 amino acids. The V end lost 6 bases, the J end lost 10 bases, and 13 bases lay between the germline ends.

This clonotype showed up many times. The chain recombines TRBV10-1 with TRBJ2-7; either TRBD1 or TRBD2 may supply D (6 bases each). V was shortened by 2 bases and J by 0 bases, with 20 bases between the two germline ends. The germline CDR1 and CDR2 sequences are WNHNN and SYGVQD (reference sequence). The CDR3 is 18 residues long. The CDR3 sequence is CASSEDRIIGGHSYEQYF. CDR3 nucleotides: TGCGCCAGCAGTGAGGATAGGATTATAGGGGGGCACTCCTACGAGCAGTACTTC.

The chain joins TRBV7-2 to TRBJ2-3; 7 bases align to TRBD2. With 5 bases clipped from V and 4 bases from J, the junction kept 6 bases outside the gene matches. Per germline, CDR1 SGHTA and CDR2 FQGNSA. This CDR3 is built from 14 residues. In nucleotides, the CDR3 is TGTGCCAGCAGCCGCAGCCGGGAGGCAGATACGCAGTATTTT. This sequence encodes CASSRSREADTQYF.

This clonotype was detected ten times or more. This sequence joins TRBV28 and TRBJ1-3; tentatively, D is TRBD1 (6 bases). This CDR3 comprises 17 residues. Germline CDR1 MDHEN, CDR2 SYDVKM. The germline V and J ends were trimmed by 3 bases and 1 base, with 16 bases remaining between them. CDR3 sequence reads: CASSFVQGSLSGNTIYF. CDR3 in DNA: TGTGCCAGCAGTTTCGTCCAGGGGAGCCTTTCTGGAAACACCATATATTTT.

At least ten counts were recorded for this clonotype. Mismatch with germline at one junction end may stem from a read error. The V gene is TRBV7-7, the J gene TRBJ2-1, with no clear D. Germline CDR1 reads SSHAT; CDR2 reads FNYEAQ (reference sequence). There are 15 residues in the CDR3. CDR3 nucleotides: TGTGCTAGCAGCTTAAAGTACGGAATATACAATGAGCAGTTCTTC. The encoded protein is CASSLKYGIYNEQFF. The full variable domain, rest sourced from reference TRBV7-7 and TRBJ2-1, is GAGVSQSPRYKVTKRGQDVTLRCDPISSHATLYWYQQALGQGPEFLTYFNYEAQPDKSGLPSDRFSAERPEGSISTLTIQRTEQRDSAMYRCASSLKYGIYNEQFFGPGTRLTVL.

This clonotype was seen at least ten times. The chain carries TRBV12-3 or TRBV12-4 and TRBJ2-1, with D unresolved. Trimming took off 6 bases at V and 6 bases at J, with 9 bases between the two ends. CDR3 size: 12 residues. Here the CDR3 reads CASSPAFNEQFF. The CDR3 nucleotides read TGTGCCAGCAGCCCTGCCTTCAATGAGCAGTTCTTC.

This clonotype was counted at least ten times. One end of the junction is discordant with germline, which a read error may explain. This chain joins TRBV11-2 and TRBJ2-5; D unclear. The CDR3 consists of 15 residues. Germline lookup yields CDR1 SGHAT and CDR2 FQNNGV. The CDR3 sequence: CASSLSSRPQGTQYF. The CDR3 DNA is TGTGCCAGCAGCTTATCCTCCCGGCCCCAAGGGACCCAGTACTTC.

This clonotype has a handful of counts. This chain links TRBV12-3 or TRBV12-4 with TRBJ1-2; D remains ambiguous. V lost 3 bases and J lost 1, with 6 bases in between. This CDR3 comprises 13 residues. The CDR3 here is CASSFGNNYGYTF. The CDR3 DNA follows: TGTGCCAGCAGTTTTGGGAATAACTATGGCTACACCTTC.

The table lists this clonotype with many counts. V is TRBV12-2 and J is TRBJ2-7; whether TRBD1, the table's D call, matches the DNA was not checked. TRBV12-2 has pseudogene status. The CDR3 is 21 residues long. CDR3 in amino acids: CASRLAAASGREFYPEYEQYV. The CDR3 bases are TGTGCAAGTCGCTTAGCTGCAGCGTCCGGCCGGGAGTTCTACCCCGAATACGAGCAGTACGTC.

This clonotype showed up many times. V gene TRBV6-4 combines with J gene TRBJ2-1; 10 bases line up with TRBD2. The CDR3 runs 16 residues. With V trimmed by 4 bases and J by 3 bases, 6 bases remained unmatched. Germline lookup yields CDR1 MRHNA and CDR2 SNTAGT. CDR3 sequence (DNA): TGTGCCAGCAGTGCAACGCTAGCGGGGGACTACAATGAGCAGTTCTTC. Amino acids: CASSATLAGDYNEQFF.

In this sample, this clonotype is medium-sized. This rearrangement joins TRBV27 to TRBJ2-5; no firm D call. Trimming left V 6 bases short and J 5 bases short, with 13 bases between. The V gene's germline CDR1 is MNHEY and CDR2 SMNVEV (reference sequence). The CDR3 loop spans 13 amino acids. CDR3 nucleotides: TGTGCCAGCAGGGTCGGGTTGCGGGAGACCCAGTACTTC. This translates into CASRVGLRETQYF.

This clonotype showed up many times. The V and J genes are TRBV18 and TRBJ2-7, with TRBD1 as a possible D gene (6 bases). The CDR3 consists of 16 residues. V lost 0 bases and J lost 9, with 21 bases in between. Germline-derived CDR1 and CDR2 are KGHSH and LQKENI. DNA for the CDR3: TGTGCCAGCTCACCACCGAGCACCGGGACCCAGGGGAGGCAGTACTTC. The encoded protein is CASSPPSTGTQGRQYF.

This clonotype was counted many times. V gene TRBV7-8 combines with J gene TRBJ2-4, with 8 nucleotides matching TRBD1. CDR1 and CDR2 from the germline V gene are SGHVS and FQNEAQ. The CDR3 sequence is 15 residues long. The V gene end was trimmed by 5 bases and the J gene end by 0 bases; junction bases not matched to a gene: 3. The CDR3 loop is CASSRTGLAKNIQYF. CDR3 nucleotide sequence: TGTGCCAGCAGCAGGACAGGGCTAGCCAAAAACATTCAGTACTTC.

The chain is built from TRBV19 and TRBJ1-3; D might be TRBD1 (5 bases). Trimming took off 3 bases at V and 4 bases at J, with 7 bases between the two ends. The CDR3 has 13 residues. In germline, CDR1 is LNHDA, CDR2 SQIVND (reference sequence). The CDR3 DNA is TGTGCCAGTAGTATCCAGGGCGGAAACACCATATATTTT. It codes for CASSIQGGNTIYF.

This clonotype was counted at least ten times. The V call is TRBV6-2 or TRBV6-3, the J call TRBJ1-1; possibly TRBD1 for D (6 bases). The CDR3 consists of 15 residues. V shed 3 bases and J shed 4 bases, with 15 bases lying between them. Germline V gives CDR1 MNHEY, CDR2 SVGEGT. CDR3 protein: CASSYNGGVGTEAFF. The CDR3 nucleotides are TGTGCCAGCAGTTATAATGGGGGCGTAGGCACTGAAGCTTTCTTT.

This clonotype was found many times. The rearrangement links TRBV7-2 to TRBJ1-6, with TRBD1 matching 7 bases. V shed 0 bases, J shed 11 bases, and the junction held 7 bases outside the gene matches. Looked up from germline, CDR1 is SGHTA and CDR2 is FQGNSA. The CDR3 covers 15 residues. CDR3: CASSLAAQGGPPLHF. CDR3 bases: TGTGCCAGCAGCTTAGCGGCGCAGGGGGGACCACCCCTCCACTTT.

In its sample, this clonotype was seen many times. The gene calls are TRBV7-2 and TRBJ2-6; D may be TRBD1 or TRBD2 (5 bases each). Trimming removed 4 bases from V and 0 bases from J, with 10 bases in between. Per germline, CDR1 SGHTA and CDR2 FQGNSA. CDR3 length: 16 amino acids. The CDR3 nucleotides are TGTGCCAGCAGCTGGGACGCCGCCTCTGGGGCCAACGTCCTGACTTTC. Its protein product is CASSWDAASGANVLTF.

This clonotype was picked up a small number of times. This chain joins TRBV10-2 and TRBJ1-4; D is unresolved. Trimming left V 0 bases short and J 8 bases short, with 7 bases between. Germline CDR1 is WSHSY and CDR2 is SAAADI. The CDR3 length is 13 residues. DNA for the CDR3: TGCGCCAGCAGTGAGTCGCCTGGGGAAAAACTGTTTTTT. Amino acid sequence: CASSESPGEKLFF.

This clonotype was seen repeatedly, ten times or more. The V and J genes are TRBV4-1 and TRBJ1-5; TRBD1 matches 10 bases. V lost 1 base to trimming and J lost 4 bases; unmatched junction nucleotides: 1. CDR1 is MGHRA and CDR2 is YSYEKL in the germline V gene. This CDR3 contains 15 residues. CDR3 residues: CASSQAGQGNQPQHF. CDR3 DNA: TGCGCCAGCAGCCAAGCGGGACAGGGGAATCAGCCCCAGCATTTT.

This clonotype was seen repeatedly, ten times or more. The chain has TRBV6-2 or TRBV6-3 and TRBJ2-7; the match to TRBD2 covers 7 bases. Trimming took 5 bases from V and 6 from J; bases not matched to a gene: 4. The length of the CDR3 is 12 residues. Per the germline V gene, CDR1 is MNHEY and CDR2 is SVGEGT. CDR3 loop: CASSPTSTEQYV. The CDR3 nucleotides are TGTGCCAGCAGTCCGACTAGCACCGAGCAGTACGTC.

V gene TRBV7-2 combines with J gene TRBJ2-2; D gene uncertain. The CDR3 consists of 15 residues. Trimming pared 5 bases from V and 4 bases from J, leaving 14 bases between. The germline V gene encodes CDR1 SGHTA and CDR2 FQGNSA. CDR3 sequence reads: CASSKRPHTTGELFF. In nucleotides, the CDR3 is TGTGCCAGCAGCAAACGCCCTCACACCACCGGGGAGCTGTTTTTT.

This clonotype was seen ten or more times. The gene calls are TRBV20-1 and TRBJ2-1; D gene ambiguous. V gave up 6 bases and J gave up 7 bases, with 16 bases separating them. Germline V gives CDR1 DFQATT, CDR2 SNEGSKA (reference sequence). The CDR3 length is 13 residues. CDR3 residues: CSALVGPSNEQFF. The CDR3 DNA reads TGCAGTGCCCTGGTAGGGCCCTCGAATGAGCAGTTCTTC.